This is a list of T cell receptor beta chains from one sample in a study of control samples from healthy donors and cancer patients. TCRdb's copy holds only in-frame clones and misses some; the assay was immunoSEQ multiplex PCR. The sample has around 90,000 clones; approximately 86% are singletons. The sample taken for sequencing was blood. These receptors originate from a man aged 30-40 years in good health. The CDR3 runs from the conserved cysteine through the conserved F or W. The D gene is left open where the match is weak. Some rows have no size entry. The others give once, few or many, or a class for an expanded clone.

V gene	J gene	clone size	CDR3 length	D gene	CDR3 DNA	CDR3 protein
TRBV11-1	TRBJ2-3	-	14	-	TGTGCCAGCAGCGCCCAACCTAGCTTAGATACGCAGTATTTT	CASSAQPSLDTQYF
TRBV5-1	TRBJ2-3	-	17	TRBD2	TGCGCCAGCAGCTTGGGACTAGCGGGGATGTTGGCAGATACGCAGTATTTT	CASSLGLAGMLADTQYF
TRBV12-3/TRBV12-4	TRBJ1-1	-	12	-	TGTGCCAGCAGCCCAGGGGTCTCTGAAGCTTTCTTT	CASSPGVSEAFF
TRBV10-3	TRBJ2-2	-	19	TRBD2	TGTGCCTCCTCCCCGACCCCAGCGGGGGGGCCCGCGAACACCGGGGAGCTGTTTTTT	CASSPTPAGGPANTGELFF
TRBV6-2/TRBV6-3	TRBJ2-2	-	15	-	TGTGCCAGCAGTAAACGAAAGGGGAACACCGGGGAGCTGTTTTTT	CASSKRKGNTGELFF
TRBV6-5	TRBJ2-7	-	15	-	TGTGCCAGCAGTTATCGACAGGCCGGCTCCTACGAGCAGTACTTC	CASSYRQAGSYEQYF
TRBV19	TRBJ1-1	-	14	-	TGTGCCAGTAGTATAGATCGAGGTAGCACTGAAGCTTTCTTT	CASSIDRGSTEAFF
TRBV7-2	TRBJ2-2	-	14	-	TGTGCCAGCAGCCTCGAAGTTGTCACCGGGGAGCTGTTTTTT	CASSLEVVTGELFF
TRBV7-2	TRBJ1-1	-	12	-	TGTGCCAGCAGCCGGGGGTACACTGAAGCTTTCTTT	CASSRGYTEAFF
TRBV11-2	TRBJ1-6	-	15	-	TGTGCCAGCAGCAATACGCTGGGATTTAATTCACCCCTCCACTTT	CASSNTLGFNSPLHF
TRBV20-1	TRBJ1-2	-	11	-	TGCAGTGGCCAGTTTAACTATGGCTACACCTTC	CSGQFNYGYTF
TRBV18	TRBJ2-1	-	16	-	TGTGCCAGCTCACCACCGGGGGGCGGCCTGGGGAATGAGCAGTTCTTC	CASSPPGGGLGNEQFF
TRBV27	TRBJ2-2	-	15	TRBD1	TGTGCCCGGAACAGGGGGCAGATGGAGACCGGGGAGCTGTTTTTT	CARNRGQMETGELFF
TRBV7-9	TRBJ2-3	-	13	TRBD1	TGTGCCTGGGACAGGGATAGCACAGATACGCAGTATTTT	CAWDRDSTDTQYF
TRBV5-5	TRBJ1-4	-	14	-	TGTGCCAGCAGCTTGGAAGGGGAGTGGGAAAAACTGTTTTTT	CASSLEGEWEKLFF
TRBV7-9	TRBJ1-2	-	14	TRBD1	TGTGCCAGCAGCTTAGCAGGGACAGGGCTTAGCTACACCTTC	CASSLAGTGLSYTF
TRBV12-2	TRBJ2-3	-	15	-	TGTGCAAGTCGCTTATTGGGTAGAAACACAGATACGCAGTATTTT	CASRLLGRNTDTQYF
TRBV5-4	TRBJ1-2	many	13	-	TGTGCCAGCAGCTTCCCAAACCGTTTTGACTACACCTTC	CASSFPNRFDYTF
TRBV6-5	TRBJ2-2	-	15	TRBD2	TGTGCCAGCAGTAGCCGGGGGGGAAACACCGGGGAGCTGTTTTTT	CASSSRGGNTGELFF
TRBV19	TRBJ1-1	-	13	-	TGTGCCACCTCGTGGGTTATGAACACTGAAGCTTTCTTT	CATSWVMNTEAFF
TRBV11-3	TRBJ2-3	once	14	-	TGTGCCAGCAGCTTCCTTTTTCCCACAGATACGCAGTATTTT	CASSFLFPTDTQYF
TRBV7-2	TRBJ2-3	-	17	TRBD2	TGTGCCAGCAGCTTGACTAGCGGGATGACTAGCACAGATACGCAGTATTTT	CASSLTSGMTSTDTQYF
TRBV6-4	TRBJ1-6	few	13	-	TGTGCCAGCAGTGAGACGGGAGGGTCACCCCTCCACTTT	CASSETGGSPLHF
TRBV11-3	TRBJ2-1	-	14	-	TGTGCCAGCAGCTTAGCGGGGCCTCACCATGAGCAGTTCTTC	CASSLAGPHHEQFF
TRBV5-1	TRBJ2-7	once	15	TRBD2	TGCGCCAGCTCGATTGAAACTAGCGGGGGGAACGAGCAGTACTTC	CASSIETSGGNEQYF
TRBV5-6	TRBJ2-3	-	14	TRBD2	TGTGCCAGCAGCTCGTATAGCGGGGCGGATACGCAGTATTTT	CASSSYSGADTQYF
TRBV20-1	TRBJ1-3	-	11	-	TGCAGTGCTAGAGTCGGAAACACCATATATTTT	CSARVGNTIYF
TRBV5-1	TRBJ1-3	-	16	-	TGCGCCAGCAGCCGAGTTGAGGGCTCCTCTGGAAACACCATATATTTT	CASSRVEGSSGNTIYF
TRBV7-9	TRBJ2-7	-	15	TRBD1	TGTGCCAGCAGCTTAGGGGGACAGGGGATCTACGAGCAGTACTTC	CASSLGGQGIYEQYF
TRBV7-8	TRBJ2-5	-	17	TRBD2	TGTGCCAGCAGCTCCCCTAAAGGGCGGGGGGCCTCCCGGACCCAGTACTTC	CASSSPKGRGASRTQYF
TRBV5-1	TRBJ2-5	-	15	TRBD2	TGCGCCAGCAGCTTAAGCGGGGGGTTTTCGGAGACCCAGTACTTC	CASSLSGGFSETQYF
TRBV27	TRBJ1-4	-	14	-	TGTGCCAGCAGACTTAGGGGGGGGAATGAAAAACTGTTTTTT	CASRLRGGNEKLFF
TRBV5-1	TRBJ2-3	-	15	TRBD2	TGCGCCAGCAGAAACAGCGGGGGATACACAGATACGCAGTATTTT	CASRNSGGYTDTQYF
TRBV5-6	TRBJ2-7	-	13	-	TGTGCCAGCAGCTGGGACGGGCGGAACGAGCAGTACTTC	CASSWDGRNEQYF
TRBV19	TRBJ2-3	-	19	TRBD2	TGTGCCAGCTCGAGTTCCGGGACTAGCGGGTCCCGGAGCACAGATACGCAGTATTTT	CASSSSGTSGSRSTDTQYF
TRBV6-5	TRBJ2-1	-	15	-	TGTGCCAGCACCATTAGGGGGGGTAGGACGAATGAGCAGTTCTTC	CASTIRGGRTNEQFF
TRBV11-2	TRBJ1-1	-	16	-	TGTGCCAGCAGCTCCCTCCGGGCCTCTGGCGGGACTGAAGCTTTCTTT	CASSSLRASGGTEAFF
TRBV11-2	TRBJ2-7	-	14	-	TGTGCCAGCAGCTTTCGGCCAGGGCTTGAAGAGCAGTACTTC	CASSFRPGLEEQYF
TRBV5-5	TRBJ1-2	-	12	-	TGTGCCAGCAGCCTAGACAGTGGCGGCTACACCTTC	CASSLDSGGYTF
TRBV7-6	TRBJ2-5	-	13	-	TGTGCCAGCAGCTTAGGGCTGGGGGAGACCCAGTACTTC	CASSLGLGETQYF
TRBV12-3/TRBV12-4	TRBJ2-7	-	13	-	TGTGCCAGCAGTCAGGGTGGGTCCTACGAGCAGTACTTC	CASSQGGSYEQYF
TRBV27	TRBJ1-5	-	13	-	TGTGCCAGCAGACCAACAGGGACTCAGCCCCAGCATTTT	CASRPTGTQPQHF
TRBV2	TRBJ2-5	-	11	-	TGTGCCAGCAGGCCGCCGGAGACCCAGTACTTC	CASRPPETQYF
TRBV29-1	TRBJ1-1	-	12	-	TGCAGCGTTAGGCCCGGTGACACTGAAGCTTTCTTT	CSVRPGDTEAFF
TRBV7-8	TRBJ1-2	-	16	-	TGTGCCAGCAGCGAGGGACTGCACCGCTCCCAAAATGGCTACACCTTC	CASSEGLHRSQNGYTF
TRBV30	TRBJ2-3	-	12	-	TGTGCCTGGGGTAGGAGCACAGATACGCAGTATTTT	CAWGRSTDTQYF
TRBV5-6	TRBJ2-7	-	12	-	TGTGCCAGCAGCTTGACTTGGTACGAGCAGTACTTC	CASSLTWYEQYF
TRBV11-2	TRBJ1-2	-	13	-	TGTGCCAGCAGCCCGGCCTCTTACTATGGCTACACCTTC	CASSPASYYGYTF
TRBV5-1	TRBJ1-4	-	15	-	TGCGCCAGCAAGGCGGGGGGTCAGACTAATGAAAAACTGTTTTTT	CASKAGGQTNEKLFF
TRBV5-1	TRBJ2-5	-	16	TRBD1	TGCGCCAGCAGCCTCTGGCTCGGTTCAGGGGGAGAGACCCAGTACTTC	CASSLWLGSGGETQYF
TRBV4-2	TRBJ2-3	-	17	TRBD2	TGTGCCAGCAGCCATTCTGCCGGGACTAGCAGTGGAGATACGCAGTATTTT	CASSHSAGTSSGDTQYF
TRBV27	TRBJ2-7	-	14	TRBD1	TGTGCCAGCAGTTCGGGACAGGGGTTCAACGAGCAGTACTTC	CASSSGQGFNEQYF
TRBV6-5	TRBJ1-3	many	14	-	TGTGCCAGCAGCCAAGGGGAATCTGGAAACACCATATATTTT	CASSQGESGNTIYF
TRBV12-5	TRBJ1-4	-	16	-	TGTGCTAGTGGTTTGGTAGAGGACCCAACTAATGAAAAACTGTTTTTT	CASGLVEDPTNEKLFF
TRBV30	TRBJ1-1	-	13	-	TGTGCCTGGAGTGTACTTATGAACACTGAAGCTTTCTTT	CAWSVLMNTEAFF